This TCR beta chain was sequenced for a study of shared clonotypes between healthy human individuals (dated by TCRdb to about 2020). Broadly, across the study: The cohort included a few men and two women between 18 and 49 years of age. For each donor, CD4 naive and CD4 memory were each given three plates, CD8 naive was given two plates, and CD8 memory was given one plate. To estimate repertoire size and how much clonotypes are shared between individuals, the study performed deep sequencing of blood TCR repertoires from a few healthy adults. Different laboratories and diverse techniques were used to prepare libraries and sequence TCR repertoires, to increase sequencing depth and limit assay-specific biases. Per donor, leukapheresis produced somewhere between about 0.85 and 10 billion PBMCs.

The junction shows trimming of 5 bases on V and 2 bases on J, and the gene matches do not reach 4 bases of it. In the germline V gene, CDR1 corresponds to MDHEN and CDR2 to SYDVKM. Inclusive of the bounding cysteine and phenylalanine, the CDR3 is 14 residues long. Here the CDR3 DNA is all that survives: 42 bases in frame from base 1. Summary of the overall study and its limitations: Naive subsets generally had larger estimated clonotype richness than memory subsets. Higher generation probabilities were observed for clonotypes shared by all four sorted-subset donors than for non-shared clonotypes. Sampling was restricted to blood, and TCR repertoires in tissue are likely to differ from TCR repertoires in blood. The small number of donors limited the genetic and exposure-history diversity represented. Sharing across a few donors was observed for around 4.8% of naive CD4, over 3% of naive CD8, 2% to 2.5% of memory CD4, and less than 0.45% of memory CD8 clonotypes. Pairwise subsampling indicated that sequencing depth was expected to affect the degree of clonotype sharing among donors. Even with the large sequencing depth, rarefaction of the sorted-subset datasets indicated that sequencing was incomplete.

Healthy HIV-negative adults with no recently reported acute infections or vaccinations were included as donors. Every donor was a Caucasian adult living in Nashville, Tennessee, USA. Magnetic negative selection was used to enrich CD4+ T cells, after which naive cells were positively selected on CD45RA and the negative fraction became the memory subset. After blood collection by leukapheresis, PBMCs were isolated using Ficoll-Histopaque density gradient centrifugation and then cryopreserved in the vapor phase of liquid nitrogen. Purity and quantity of every magnetically sorted T cell population were checked by analytical flow cytometry. Genomic DNA was isolated from each sorted fraction and quantified by UV absorbance on a Nanodrop 2000c. TCR CDR3 regions were amplified from genomic DNA by multiplex PCR using the deep immunoSEQ assay. Extracted genomic DNA from each cell subset was distributed evenly across all wells of several immunoSEQ 96-well plates, and each plate was treated as a replicate. For sorted subsets, around 200 ng genomic DNA, equal to tens of thousands of T cell genomes, was loaded into each replicate PCR. Purified libraries were measured with a Qubit 3.0 fluorometer, size-checked on a Bioanalyzer 2100, and measured again with the KAPA Library Quantification kit. Each immunoSEQ 96-well plate was sequenced on its own single-read 150-cycle Illumina NextSeq 550 flow cell. As for the original processing: Because the immunoSEQ output held only junctional sequences and lacked quality scores, the filtering could not match the filtering applied to full-length reads. Sequences were annotated with PyIR, a Python wrapper for IgBLAST v1.9, and V/J genes and CDR3 were assigned using IMGT germline references. Any read was removed if the V/J assignment was weak (E-value above 1e-6), the CDR3 was missing, or the read contained stop codons, out-of-frame junctions, or ambiguous translated residues. V3J clonotypes were defined as sequences sharing an identical inferred V gene, J gene, and CDR3 amino acid sequence. Percentage overlap between repertoires was computed as shared unique clonotypes divided by the size of the smaller repertoire. Richness of each repertoire was evaluated using RTK rarefaction, the Chao1 estimator, and Recon v2.1 estimates of unobserved clonotypes. For all TCRbeta clonotypes obtained by the gDNA method from several donors, generation probabilities were computed with OLGA. As stored in TCRdb, this immuneACCESS dataset retains in-frame rearrangements with V and J assigned. A fraction of the clones does not appear; measured against another copy, unresolved V genes explain less than half of the discrepancy, and the remainder lacks a known reason. The DNA gave D and trimming, while V, J and clone size come from that table. Here the sample has millions of clones; around 94% occur a single time. The ten largest clones add up to 0.11% to 0.15% of the sample.

As for this clone: This receptor's antigen is unknown. No much larger clone exists at a distance of one base, and base qualities are not known.

This chain is built from TRBV28 and TRBJ1-2, with TRBD1 matching 8 junction bases. Specimen: naive CD4+ T cells sorted from blood. The sample's cell subset or site label, decoded: CD45RA+ positively selected. This receptor was taken from a young man in good health. The CDR3 region: CASSTRTGNYGYTF. The nucleotide sequence reads as follows: TGTGCCAGCAGTACTCGGACAGGGAACTATGGCTACACCTTC.